This T cell receptor beta chain is drawn from a study of OX40 agonist ivuxolimab in advanced cancers. Study-wide background: Patients treated during dose escalation were battling hepatocellular carcinoma, melanoma, renal cell or head and neck cancer.

This CDR3 comprises 12 residues. Germline-derived CDR1 and CDR2 are MNHEY and SVGAGI. Trimming took off 6 bases at V and 3 bases at J, with 9 bases between the two ends. Clones were read by immunoSEQ multiplex PCR, and TCRdb kept only the in-frame ones, dropping some. The sample lists roughly 65,000 clones, about nine tenths seen once, with about 0.37% in the top ten. Study results and limitations: With doses of 0.1 to 3.0 mg/kg, CD4+ and CD8+ blood T cells had undergone clonal expansion by week 6.

To note about this clone: Its antigen is as yet unknown.

This receptor was taken from an adult with an advanced solid tumor such as melanoma, head and neck, liver or kidney cancer. The source was CD4+ or CD8+ T cells sorted from blood, collected in a trial of the OX40 agonist ivuxolimab. The V and J genes are TRBV6-5 and TRBJ2-7; perhaps TRBD1 as D (5 bases). In DNA, the CDR3 is TGTGCCAGCAGAACAGGCTTCTACGAGCAGTACTTC. It encodes CASRTGFYEQYF.